Presented here are 14 T cell receptor beta chains from one specimen sequenced in a study of cytomegalovirus exposure and HLA in healthy donors. Amplification used 60 Vbeta primers and 13 Jbeta primers. TCRdb's table, derived via immunoSEQ multiplex PCR, lists solely in-frame clones and lacks some. Of about 140,000 clones listed, 70% to 85% were seen once; the top ten hold approximately 2.4%. The sample consisted of PBMCs. These receptors were taken from a male donor in good health and CMV-seronegative.

This chain joins TRBV9 and TRBJ2-1; tentatively, D is TRBD1 (6 bases). The V end was cut by 4 bases, the J end by 5 bases, with 16 bases between. The germline V gene has CDR1 SGDLS and CDR2 YYNGEE. The CDR3 runs 15 residues. The CDR3 bases are TGTGCCAGCAGCCCTATAGGGACATTTCACAATGAGCAGTTCTTC. Encoded protein: CASSPIGTFHNEQFF.

In this sample, this clone turned up once. The V gene is TRBV5-1, the J gene TRBJ2-7; 10 bases are shared with TRBD1. The CDR3 loop spans 16 amino acids. Germline V gene sequence: CDR1 SGHRS, CDR2 YFSETQ. J was trimmed by 6 bases and V by 4 bases; bases with no gene match: 13. Here the CDR3 DNA reads TGCGCCAGCAGCCAGGAGCCGGGACAGGGGTGGCGCGAGCAGTACTTC. Its protein is CASSQEPGQGWREQYF.

The chain uses TRBV19 and TRBJ2-4, with 8 bases matching TRBD2. Germline V gene lookup returns CDR1 LNHDA and CDR2 SQIVND (reference sequence). The CDR3 is 16 residues long. The V segment lost 4 bases and the J segment 5 bases; nucleotides outside the gene matches: 10. CDR3 coding DNA: TGTGCCAGTAGTAAGGAGCGGGAGTGGCCCCAAAACATTCAGTACTTC. It encodes CASSKEREWPQNIQYF.

This clone was recorded a few times. CDR3 DNA sequence: TGTGCCAGCAGCCTTCGGTGGGCCATTAATGAAGCTTTCTTT. It translates to CASSLRWAINEAFF. The chain combines TRBV6-5 with TRBJ1-1; D not certain. The V and J ends lost 6 bases and 7 bases respectively, with 18 bases between them. The CDR3 runs 14 residues. In germline, CDR1 is MNHEY, CDR2 SVGAGI.

This rearrangement joins TRBV14 to TRBJ2-3; possibly TRBD2 for D (5 bases). This CDR3 contains 14 residues. Trimming took 4 bases from V and 4 from J, leaving 12 bases between them. CDR1 is SGHDN, CDR2 FVKESK, per germline. This CDR3 is CASSLHSGADTQYF. DNA for the CDR3: TGTGCCAGCAGCCTTCACTCCGGGGCAGATACGCAGTATTTT.

The chain employs TRBV5-1 and TRBJ2-1, with TRBD2 as a possible D gene (5 bases). Trimming took 0 bases from V and 4 from J, leaving 11 bases between them. CDR3 length: 15 amino acids. CDR1 is SGHRS and CDR2 is YFSETQ in the germline V gene. CDR3 residues: CASSLAKGVYNEQFF. In DNA form, the CDR3 reads TGCGCCAGCAGCTTGGCCAAGGGAGTATACAATGAGCAGTTCTTC.

V is TRBV7-6 and J is TRBJ2-2; 12 bases match TRBD2. The trim removed 4 bases at V and 8 bases at J, leaving 2 bases unmatched. The V gene's germline CDR1 is SGHVS and CDR2 FNYEAQ. This CDR3 comprises 14 residues. CDR3 region: CASSSTSGRGELFF. CDR3 nucleotide sequence: TGTGCCAGCAGCTCCACTAGCGGGAGGGGGGAGCTGTTTTTT.

This chain connects TRBV30 to TRBJ2-7; tentatively, D is TRBD2 (6 bases). The V end was cut by 0 bases, the J end by 0 bases, with 12 bases between. The CDR3 is 15 amino acids. Per germline, CDR1 GTSNPN and CDR2 SVGIG (reference sequence). CDR3 DNA: TGTGCCTGGAGTGTACGGAGGGCTATCTCCTACGAGCAGTACTTC. Protein: CAWSVRRAISYEQYF.

The chain couples TRBV5-1 to TRBJ2-7, with D unresolved. This CDR3 is built from 14 residues. Germline lookup yields CDR1 SGHRS and CDR2 YFSETQ. The V gene lost 0 bases and the J gene lost 2 bases, with 9 bases spanning the gap. CDR3 sequence reads: CASSLAGLTYEQYF. CDR3 in DNA: TGCGCCAGCAGCTTGGCTGGGCTGACCTACGAGCAGTACTTC.

V and J are TRBV7-9 and TRBJ1-5, with D unclear. Trimming took off 5 bases at V and 8 bases at J, with 10 bases between the two ends. The germline V gene encodes CDR1 SEHNR and CDR2 FQNEAQ (reference sequence). The CDR3 runs to 12 residues. The DNA for the CDR3 is TGTGCCAGCAGCGATCAGAGCGAGCCCCAGCATTTT. Translated: CASSDQSEPQHF.

DNA for the CDR3: TGCGCCAGCAGCCAAGATCTAGCGGGAGGGCCAGATACGCAGTATTTT. As protein: CASSQDLAGGPDTQYF. The V and J genes are TRBV4-3 and TRBJ2-3; 12 nucleotides line up with TRBD2. V was clipped by 0 bases and J by 4 bases; unmatched bases: 2. The CDR3 has 16 amino acids. Germline values: CDR1 LGHNA, CDR2 YSLEER.

This clone was detected only once. The V and J genes are TRBV18 and TRBJ2-1; D gene uncertain. Trimming took 3 bases from V and 8 from J, leaving 11 bases between them. In germline, CDR1 is KGHSH, CDR2 LQKENI. The CDR3 covers 13 residues. As DNA, the CDR3 is TGTGCCAGCTCACCCCTAGTCGTCGATGAGCAGTTCTTC. Protein: CASSPLVVDEQFF.

Remarks on this clone: Other DNA sequences within the sample encode an identical CDR3. The chain links TRBV6-5 to TRBJ2-7; no firm D call. The ends were cut back, 6 bases at V and 5 bases at J, with 17 bases in the middle. The CDR3 loop spans 14 amino acids. The germline gives CDR1 MNHEY, CDR2 SVGAGI. DNA for the CDR3: TGTGCCAGCAGATCGACTCTGCAACGGAACGAGCAGTACTTC. Amino acid sequence: CASRSTLQRNEQYF.

The J gene is TRBJ2-7, the V gene TRBV28; perhaps TRBD2 as D (6 bases). CDR3 length: 13 amino acids. V dropped 2 bases and J dropped 5 bases, with 10 bases sitting between them. Germline V gives CDR1 MDHEN, CDR2 SYDVKM. The CDR3 coding sequence is TGTGCCAGCAGTTTACTAGCGAACCACGAGCAGTACTTC. Protein product: CASSLLANHEQYF.